This T cell receptor (beta chain) was identified during a study of shared T cell receptors in the human thymus. This CDR3 has 15 amino acids. Trimming removed 6 bases at V and 0 bases at J, with 12 bases between. The germline CDR1 and CDR2 sequences are SGHTA and FQGNSA. Clones were sequenced by immunoSEQ multiplex PCR, and TCRdb holds only the in-frame ones, with some missing. The repertoire consists of 600,000 to 900,000 clones, with around 85% occurring once and the leading ten covering about 0.0098%. The sample was also linked to a second study, of human thymus T cells.

Material for sequencing was thymocytes. This chain links TRBV7-2 with TRBJ1-5; possibly TRBD1 for D (6 bases). The clonotype originates from a girl less than two years old with a congenital heart defect. The CDR3 coding sequence is TGTGCCAGCAGTCATACAGGGTATAGCAATCAGCCCCAGCATTTT. Translating gives CASSHTGYSNQPQHF.